The entry below gives a single TCR beta chain sequence along with its context. Its antigen is unidentified. TCRdb's copy holds only in-frame clones and misses some; the assay was immunoSEQ multiplex PCR. This sample yields roughly 8,200 clones, of which around two thirds are seen a single time; 3.5% to 5.5% belongs to the top ten. The sample originates from a study of T cells in tumors after PD-1 blockade. Study overall: No patient had prior checkpoint blockade, systemic immunosuppression, or radiotherapy within 4 weeks.

Overall study findings and caveats: Peripheral recruitment is suggested, as some novel exhausted tumor clones were in pre-treatment blood.

The CDR3 totals 15 residues. V was trimmed by 5 bases and J by 1 base, leaving 14 bases between them. Germline V CDR1 and CDR2: SGHVS, FQNEAQ. This receptor was obtained from a human donor with basal cell carcinoma. The sequences come from tumor tissue, collected after anti-PD-1 treatment. V and J are TRBV7-8 and TRBJ2-5; a weak D match, TRBD2 (5 bases). The CDR3 DNA is TGTGCCAGCAGCCCTTACTTGGACTTCCAAGAGACCCAGTACTTC. It specifies CASSPYLDFQETQYF.